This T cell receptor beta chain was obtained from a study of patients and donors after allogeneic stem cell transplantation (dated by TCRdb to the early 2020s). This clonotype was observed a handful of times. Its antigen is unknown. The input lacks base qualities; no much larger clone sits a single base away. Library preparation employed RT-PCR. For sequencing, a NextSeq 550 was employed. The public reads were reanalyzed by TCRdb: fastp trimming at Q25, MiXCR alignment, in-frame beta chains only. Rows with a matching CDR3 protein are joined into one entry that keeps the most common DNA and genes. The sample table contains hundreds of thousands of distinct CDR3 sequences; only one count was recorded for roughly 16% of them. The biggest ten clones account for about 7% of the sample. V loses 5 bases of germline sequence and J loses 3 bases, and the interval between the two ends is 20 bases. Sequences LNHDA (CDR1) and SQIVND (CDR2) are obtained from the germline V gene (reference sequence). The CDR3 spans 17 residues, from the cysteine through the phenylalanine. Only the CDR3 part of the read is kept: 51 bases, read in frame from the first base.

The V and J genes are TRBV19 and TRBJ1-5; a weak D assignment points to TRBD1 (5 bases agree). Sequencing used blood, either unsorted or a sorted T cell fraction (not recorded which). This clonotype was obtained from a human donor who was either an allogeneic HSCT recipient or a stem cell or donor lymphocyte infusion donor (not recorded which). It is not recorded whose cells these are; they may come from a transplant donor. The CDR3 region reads CASSASWGFFPNQPQHF. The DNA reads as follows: TGTGCCAGTAGTGCGTCCTGGGGGTTCTTCCCCAATCAGCCCCAGCATTTT.